Sequencing of this TCR beta chain was carried out in a study of blood T cells in healthy people across ages. V shed 4 bases, J shed 7 bases, and the junction held 7 bases outside the gene matches. CDR3 length: 15 amino acids. In germline, CDR1 is SEHNR, CDR2 FQNEAQ (reference sequence). Investigators took approximately 9.4 milliliters of peripheral blood from every donor. At least 5.5 micrograms of total RNA were extracted per sample. Alongside a J-beta primer mix, a sample-barcoded 5' primer served in a second PCR lasting about 7 to 11 cycles. TCRdb processed the 5' RACE reads anew with MiXCR; each CDR3 protein has one entry. This table holds about 1.4 million distinct CDR3 sequences, approximately 63% found once. This clonotype was detected a few times.

This receptor was taken from a young man in good health. Source material: blood. The V gene is TRBV7-9, the J gene TRBJ2-7, with 13 bases fitting TRBD2. This chain's CDR3 is CASSSRLAGGNEQYF. The CDR3 DNA reads as TGTGCCAGCAGCTCTAGACTAGCGGGGGGAAATGAGCAGTACTTC. Full variable domain (rest looked up from reference TRBV7-9 and TRBJ2-7): DTGVSQNPRHKITKRGQNVTFRCDPISEHNRLYWYRQTLGQGPEFLTYFQNEAQLEKSRLLSDRFSAERPKGSFSTLEIQRTEQGDSAMYLCASSSRLAGGNEQYFGPGTRLTVT.